This entry lists 29 T cell receptor beta chains sequenced from one sample in a study of beta chain features in type 1 diabetes (dated by TCRdb to 2017 to 2018). Library construction relied on the immunoSEQ multiplex PCR assay. All of the isolated RNA was reverse transcribed with the High Capacity cDNA Reverse Transcription Kit, so expressed TCRB transcripts were sequenced. TCRdb carries this immuneACCESS record with in-frame sequences only. Its versions omit some clonotypes, under half of them owing to an unresolved V gene in the studies checked, with the rest unexplained. The sample table lists 120,000 to 150,000 clones, about 9.4% of them with a count of one. The ten top clones hold about 1.3% of the sample. The sequenced material came from naive CD4+ T cells from blood. This specimen's cell subset or site label, interpreted: true naive CD4+ T cells. The receptors originated from a young man in good health.

V usage is TRBV10-3 and J usage is TRBJ2-7; 10 nucleotides align to TRBD1. This CDR3 is built from 14 residues. V shed 7 bases and J 5 bases; nucleotides not matched to a gene: 8. Per the germline V gene, CDR1 is ENHRY and CDR2 is SYGVKD. The CDR3 region has the DNA TGTGCCATCAAAGGGACAGGGGCTATCCACGAGCAGTACTTC. This gives the protein CAIKGTGAIHEQYF.

A few counts support this clone. This chain joins TRBV5-6 and TRBJ2-2; TRBD1 matches at 8 bases. The CDR3 has 17 amino acids. Trimming took 3 bases from V and 3 from J; bases not matched to a gene: 10. Germline assignment: CDR1 SGHDT and CDR2 YYEEEE. Here the CDR3 reads CASSSNRDRGYTGELFF. DNA for the CDR3: TGTGCCAGCAGCTCAAACCGAGACAGGGGATACACCGGGGAGCTGTTTTTT.

The table lists this clone with a few counts. This chain connects TRBV5-4 to TRBJ1-4, with TRBD1 matching over 9 bases. Per germline, CDR1 SGHNT and CDR2 YYREEE (reference sequence). V lost 6 bases to trimming and J lost 7 bases; unmatched junction nucleotides: 4. CDR3 length equals 13 residues. In DNA, the CDR3 is TGTGCCAGCAAGGACAGGGGTGCTGAAAAACTGTTTTTT. Its translation is CASKDRGAEKLFF.

The V and J genes are TRBV15 and TRBJ1-5; 8 bases align to TRBD1. Trimming removed 4 bases from V and 7 bases from J; junction bases left unmatched: 6. This CDR3 has 14 amino acids. Germline values: CDR1 LNHNV, CDR2 YYDKDF (reference sequence). The CDR3 here is CATSTGQGWQPQHF. The CDR3 DNA is TGTGCCACCAGCACCGGACAGGGTTGGCAGCCCCAGCATTTT.

This clone was detected only a few times. The CDR3 reads CAWSDGGAGEKLFF. Here the CDR3 DNA reads TGTGCCTGGAGCGACGGGGGGGCTGGTGAAAAACTGTTTTTT. This chain uses TRBV30 with TRBJ1-4; tentatively, D is TRBD1 (6 bases). Germline V lookup: CDR1 GTSNPN, CDR2 SVGIG (reference sequence). V was shortened by 3 bases and J by 7 bases, with 15 bases between the two germline ends. The CDR3 has 14 amino acids.

This clone has only one observation. This chain connects TRBV25-1 to TRBJ2-1; 11 positions match TRBD1. The CDR3 covers 18 residues. The germline V gene has CDR1 MGHDK and CDR2 SYGVNS. With 5 bases clipped from V and 0 bases from J, the junction kept 9 bases outside the gene matches. The chain's CDR3 is CASSTMDRGQSSYNEQFF. In DNA, the CDR3 is TGTGCCAGCAGTACCATGGACAGGGGGCAGAGCTCCTACAATGAGCAGTTCTTC. Full variable domain (outside the CDR3, taken from reference TRBV25-1 and TRBJ2-1): EADIYQTPRYLVIGTGKKITLECSQTMGHDKMYWYQQDPGMELHLIHYSYGVNSTEKGDLSSESTVSRIRTEHFPLTLESARPSHTSQYLCASSTMDRGQSSYNEQFFGPGTRLTVL.

This clone was seen more than once but under ten times. CDR3 amino acids: CASSYSSGQHEKLFF. The CDR3 DNA reads as TGTGCCAGCAGTTACTCGTCGGGACAACATGAAAAACTGTTTTTT. This sequence joins TRBV6-5 and TRBJ1-4; possibly TRBD1 for D (6 bases). V lost 0 bases to trimming and J lost 6 bases, with 11 bases between them. The germline gives CDR1 MNHEY, CDR2 SVGAGI. This CDR3 has 15 residues.

The chain links TRBV27 to TRBJ2-2; possible D gene TRBD2, 5 bases. From germline, CDR1 is MNHEY and CDR2 SMNVEV (reference sequence). Trimming pared 3 bases from V and 2 bases from J, leaving 13 bases between. The CDR3 contains 16 residues. Here the CDR3 reads CASSFIGRTNTGELFF. In DNA form, the CDR3 reads TGTGCCAGCAGTTTTATTGGACGGACTAACACCGGGGAGCTGTTTTTT.

This clone has more than one count but fewer than ten. J is TRBJ1-1 and V is TRBV7-2; 7 positions match TRBD1. The CDR3 consists of 13 residues. J was trimmed by 4 bases and V by 5 bases; bases with no gene match: 4. Germline CDR1 is SGHTA and CDR2 is FQGNSA. The CDR3 loop reads CASSRQGGTEAFF. The CDR3 DNA sequence: TGTGCCAGCAGCCGGCAGGGGGGCACTGAAGCTTTCTTT.

This clone was observed a few times. The rearrangement uses TRBV29-1 and TRBJ2-5, with D unresolved. Trimming removed 2 bases at V and 2 bases at J, with 6 bases between. The germline gives CDR1 SQVTM, CDR2 ANQGSEA. The CDR3 length is 12 residues. CDR3 coding DNA: TGCAGCGTTGAAACGGTACAAGAGACCCAGTACTTC. Translating gives CSVETVQETQYF.

The chain couples TRBV18 to TRBJ2-5; TRBD1 aligns across 9 bases. Germline CDR1 KGHSH, CDR2 LQKENI. CDR3 size: 13 residues. With 11 bases clipped from V and 4 bases from J, the junction kept 8 bases outside the gene matches. The CDR3 DNA sequence: TGTGCCGACTCCTTACAGGGGGCAGAGACCCAGTACTTC. This gives the protein CADSLQGAETQYF.

This clone was recorded a few times. This chain uses TRBV11-2 with TRBJ2-7; D might be TRBD1 (5 bases). This CDR3 is built from 13 residues. Germline V gene lookup returns CDR1 SGHAT and CDR2 FQNNGV. V dropped 3 bases and J dropped 2 bases, with 8 bases sitting between them. The CDR3 sequence: CASSFPGPYEQYF. Here the CDR3 DNA reads TGTGCCAGCAGCTTCCCAGGGCCCTACGAGCAGTACTTC.

This clone showed up just a few times. This chain connects TRBV28 to TRBJ2-7; TRBD1 agrees at 8 bases. The CDR3 has 14 amino acids. V lost 9 bases and J lost 3; bases outside the gene matches: 10. The germline V gene has CDR1 MDHEN and CDR2 SYDVKM. CDR3 coding DNA: TGTGCCAGGACGCGACAGGGGTTAATCTACGAGCAGTACTTC. Translation: CARTRQGLIYEQYF.

The V and J genes are TRBV18 and TRBJ2-3; 8 nucleotides line up with TRBD2. Germline V gives CDR1 KGHSH, CDR2 LQKENI. With 1 base clipped from V and 4 bases from J, the junction kept 4 bases outside the gene matches. The CDR3 totals 15 residues. CDR3 DNA: TGTGCCAGCTCACCACTACGGGGGGGCCCAGATACGCAGTATTTT. As protein: CASSPLRGGPDTQYF. Full variable domain (outside the CDR3, taken from reference TRBV18 and TRBJ2-3): NAGVMQNPRHLVRRRGQEARLRCSPMKGHSHVYWYRQLPEEGLKFMVYLQKENIIDESGMPKERFSAEFPKEGPSILRIQQVVRGDSAAYFCASSPLRGGPDTQYFGPGTRLTVL.

The rearrangement uses TRBV4-3 and TRBJ2-1; no definite D call. The CDR3 loop spans 15 amino acids. V was shortened by 1 base and J by 8 bases, with 15 bases between the two germline ends. CDR1 LGHNA and CDR2 YSLEER come from the germline V gene. For the CDR3, the DNA is TGCGCCAGCAGCCAAGTCGACTCCCAATACGATGAGCAGTTCTTC. It is translated as CASSQVDSQYDEQFF.

This clone has a handful of counts. In DNA, the CDR3 is TGTGCCAGCACCCCGGGATACGGGGGAAACACCATATATTTT. Translating it yields CASTPGYGGNTIYF. The rearrangement joins TRBV7-9 to TRBJ1-3; D is unclear. V was cut by 7 bases and J by 4 bases, with 14 bases left in between. The CDR3 has 14 residues. Looked up from germline, CDR1 is SEHNR and CDR2 is FQNEAQ (reference sequence).

This clone was counted between two and nine times. The chain combines TRBV19 with TRBJ1-1; TRBD1 agrees at 8 bases. The CDR3 runs 19 residues. Germline V lookup: CDR1 LNHDA, CDR2 SQIVND (reference sequence). The V and J ends lost 6 bases and 1 base, in that order; junction bases with no gene match: 19. CDR3 sequence reads: CASSMRPTGVGSWNTEAFF. In DNA form, the CDR3 reads TGTGCCAGTAGCATGCGGCCGACAGGGGTAGGAAGTTGGAACACTGAAGCTTTCTTT. Full variable domain (remainder filled in from reference TRBV19 and TRBJ1-1): DGGITQSPKYLFRKEGQNVTLSCEQNLNHDAMYWYRQDPGQGLRLIYYSQIVNDFQKGDIAEGYSVSREKKESFPLTVTSAQKNPTAFYLCASSMRPTGVGSWNTEAFFGQGTRLTVV.

This clone showed up just once. This rearrangement joins TRBV7-2 to TRBJ2-6; 8 bases map to TRBD2. In germline, CDR1 is SGHTA, CDR2 FQGNSA. The V gene end was trimmed by 1 base and the J gene end by 3 bases; junction bases not matched to a gene: 5. The CDR3 runs 17 residues. The CDR3 protein is CASSLVSGVGGANVLTF. DNA of the CDR3: TGTGCCAGCAGCTTAGTTAGCGGGGTTGGTGGGGCCAACGTCCTGACTTTC.

The chain carries TRBV29-1 and TRBJ1-4, with 7 bases aligning to TRBD1. Germline trimming cut 6 bases from V and 5 bases from J; bases unmatched to any gene: 9. CDR1 and CDR2 (germline): SQVTM, ANQGSEA. This CDR3 is 14 amino acids long. The chain's CDR3 is CSVGRQGRNEKLFF. The DNA of the CDR3 is TGCAGCGTGGGTCGACAGGGAAGGAATGAAAAACTGTTTTTT.

This clone was counted only a few times. The gene calls are TRBV9 and TRBJ1-5, with D possibly matching TRBD1 (5 bases). In germline, CDR1 is SGDLS, CDR2 YYNGEE. The CDR3 loop spans 14 amino acids. Trimming shortened V by 3 bases and J by 0 bases, and 7 bases separated the two germline ends. The DNA of the CDR3 is TGTGCCAGCAGCGCGGACATTAGCAATCAGCCCCAGCATTTT. Its translation is CASSADISNQPQHF.

In its sample, this clone was seen a few times. This rearrangement joins TRBV6-5 to TRBJ1-6; 7 nucleotides align to TRBD1. CDR1 is MNHEY, CDR2 SVGAGI, per germline. Trimming at V came to 1 base and at J to 7 bases, leaving 4 bases not matched to a gene. The CDR3 sequence is 15 residues long. The CDR3 DNA reads TGTGCCAGCAGTTACTTTCCGGGACAGAATTCACCCCTCCACTTT. It yields the protein CASSYFPGQNSPLHF.

This CDR3 is CASSSPYQGANEQYF. CDR3 DNA: TGCGCCAGCAGCTCGCCGTACCAGGGGGCCAACGAGCAGTACTTC. J is TRBJ2-7 and V is TRBV5-1; 8 positions match TRBD1. CDR1 and CDR2 from the germline V gene are SGHRS and YFSETQ. The CDR3 loop spans 15 amino acids. V dropped 3 bases and J dropped 5; count of bases not matched to a gene: 10.

This clone was seen a handful of times. The chain employs TRBV10-3 and TRBJ1-5; TRBD1 aligns across 10 bases. CDR1 is ENHRY and CDR2 is SYGVKD in the germline V gene. The ends lost 8 bases at V and 3 bases at J; junction bases unmatched: 7. The CDR3 loop spans 15 amino acids. CDR3 residues: CAISPGQGPNQPQHF. CDR3 nucleotide sequence: TGTGCCATCTCCCCGGGACAGGGGCCCAATCAGCCCCAGCATTTT.

The V call is TRBV4-3, the J call TRBJ1-5; no clear D. V lost 0 bases and J 7 bases, leaving 7 bases between the germline ends. CDR1 LGHNA and CDR2 YSLEER come from the germline V gene. The CDR3 runs 13 residues. CDR3 coding DNA: TGCGCCAGCAGCCAAGACGGGGTCCAGCCCCAGCATTTT. This sequence encodes CASSQDGVQPQHF.

This clone was seen a handful of times. V gene TRBV6-5 combines with J gene TRBJ2-3, with 10 bases identical to TRBD1. J was trimmed by 5 bases and V by 2 bases; bases with no gene match: 4. This CDR3 is 15 amino acids long. CDR1 is MNHEY, CDR2 SVGAGI, per germline. DNA for the CDR3: TGTGCCAGCAGTTACCGGGACAGGGGTCAAGATACGCAGTATTTT. It codes for CASSYRDRGQDTQYF.

This clone turned up a few times. Other DNA sequences in this sample translate to the same CDR3. J is TRBJ2-3 and V is TRBV11-3; 10 nucleotides line up with TRBD1. Trimming at V came to 6 bases and at J to 3 bases, leaving 3 bases not matched to a gene. Germline assignment: CDR1 SGHNT and CDR2 YENEEA. This CDR3 has 14 amino acids. The CDR3 reads CASSPGQGTDTQYF. Written as DNA, the CDR3 is TGTGCCAGCAGTCCGGGACAGGGGACAGATACGCAGTATTTT.

This clone has a handful of counts. The rearrangement links TRBV11-2 to TRBJ2-5, with 10 bases that match TRBD2. The trim removed 0 bases at V and 5 bases at J, leaving 9 bases unmatched. Per germline, CDR1 SGHAT and CDR2 FQNNGV. The CDR3 sequence is 17 residues long. The CDR3 protein is CASSLDLSGGAWETQYF. CDR3 bases: TGTGCCAGCAGCTTAGATTTAAGCGGGGGGGCCTGGGAGACCCAGTACTTC.

This clone was counted a few times. The chain has TRBV5-4 and TRBJ2-7; 7 nucleotides agree with TRBD2. V was pared by 0 bases and J by 3 bases, with 3 bases of the junction left unmatched. The CDR3 loop spans 14 amino acids. The germline V gene has CDR1 SGHNT and CDR2 YYREEE (reference sequence). The CDR3 here is CASSLAAGDYEQYF. For the CDR3, the DNA is TGTGCCAGCAGCTTGGCTGCGGGGGACTACGAGCAGTACTTC.

The chain carries TRBV9 and TRBJ2-1, with 7 bases aligning to TRBD2. The CDR3 sequence is 15 residues long. The V gene end was trimmed by 0 bases and the J gene end by 10 bases; junction bases not matched to a gene: 10. Germline CDR1 is SGDLS and CDR2 is YYNGEE. CDR3 residues: CASSVEASGPSEQFF. The CDR3 DNA sequence: TGTGCCAGCAGCGTAGAGGCTAGCGGCCCCTCGGAGCAGTTCTTC.